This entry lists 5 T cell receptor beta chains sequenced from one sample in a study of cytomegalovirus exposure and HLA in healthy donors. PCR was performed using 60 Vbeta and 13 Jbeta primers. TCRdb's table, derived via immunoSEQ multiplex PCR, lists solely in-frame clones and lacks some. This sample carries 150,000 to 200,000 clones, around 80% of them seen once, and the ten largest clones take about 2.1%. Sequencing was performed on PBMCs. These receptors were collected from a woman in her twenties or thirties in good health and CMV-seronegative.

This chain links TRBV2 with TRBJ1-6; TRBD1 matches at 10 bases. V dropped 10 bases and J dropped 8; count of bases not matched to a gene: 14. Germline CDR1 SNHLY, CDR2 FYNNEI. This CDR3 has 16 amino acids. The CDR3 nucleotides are TGTGCCACCCGCCGGGACAGGGGACATTCGTATTCACCCCTCCACTTT. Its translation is CATRRDRGHSYSPLHF.

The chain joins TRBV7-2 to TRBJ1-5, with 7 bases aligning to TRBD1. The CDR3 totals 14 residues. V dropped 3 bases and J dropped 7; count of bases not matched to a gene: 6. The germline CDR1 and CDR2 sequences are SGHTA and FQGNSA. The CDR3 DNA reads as TGTGCCAGCAGCTTGACAGGGACGGGACAGCCCCAGCATTTT. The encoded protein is CASSLTGTGQPQHF. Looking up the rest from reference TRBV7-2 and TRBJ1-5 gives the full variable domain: GAGVSQSPSNKVTEKGKDVELRCDPISGHTALYWYRQSLGQGLEFLIYFQGNSAPDKSGLPSDRFSAERTGGSVSTLTIQRTQQEDSAVYLCASSLTGTGQPQHFGDGTRLSIL.

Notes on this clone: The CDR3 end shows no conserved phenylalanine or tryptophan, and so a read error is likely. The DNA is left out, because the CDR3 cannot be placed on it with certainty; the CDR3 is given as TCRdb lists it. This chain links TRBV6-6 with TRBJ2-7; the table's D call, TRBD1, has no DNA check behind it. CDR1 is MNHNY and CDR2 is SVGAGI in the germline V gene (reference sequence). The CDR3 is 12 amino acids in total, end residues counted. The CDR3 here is CASSSFQQTVAL.

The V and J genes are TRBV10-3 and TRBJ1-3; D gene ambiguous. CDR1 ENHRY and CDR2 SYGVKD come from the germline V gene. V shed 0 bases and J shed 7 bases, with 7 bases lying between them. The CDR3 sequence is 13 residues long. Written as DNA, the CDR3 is TGTGCCATCAGTGAGTCGGGCAGCAACACCATATATTTT. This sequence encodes CAISESGSNTIYF.

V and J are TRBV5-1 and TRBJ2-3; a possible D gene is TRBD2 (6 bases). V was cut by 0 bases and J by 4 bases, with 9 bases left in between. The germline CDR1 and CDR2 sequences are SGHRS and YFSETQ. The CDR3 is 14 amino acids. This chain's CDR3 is CASSLEAGSDTQYF. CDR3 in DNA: TGCGCCAGCAGCTTGGAGGCGGGGTCAGATACGCAGTATTTT.